This T cell receptor (beta chain) was profiled in a study of T cells in Graves' hyperthyroidism and ophthalmopathy. In its sample, this clonotype was seen a few times. Its antigen is unidentified. Patients were excluded for uncontrolled infection, other autoimmune disease, pregnancy or lactation. CDR1 SGDLS and CDR2 YYNGEE come from the germline V gene. The V and J ends lost 4 bases and 0 bases respectively, with 15 bases between them. The CDR3 is 16 residues long. Points from the study as a whole: Appearing also in blood were most of the thyroid clonotypes expanded above 0.001. Classification by a 13 V-J model distinguished ophthalmopathy from stable hyperthyroidism.

TCR beta CDR3 regions were amplified from RNA transcripts. In the first-round RT-PCR of the TCR CDR3, the HTBI primer set was used. TCRdb recomputed calls from the multiplex PCR reads with MiXCR, one row per CDR3 protein. This sample has around 300,000 distinct CDR3 sequences, with roughly a fifth found just once. The origin of this receptor is a man aged 50 or older with Graves' ophthalmopathy. V gene TRBV9 combines with J gene TRBJ2-3; D possibly corresponds to TRBD1 (6 bases). Sequenced: blood. DNA of the CDR3: TGTGCCAGCAGCTCTCTGGGGGCCGGGAGCACAGATACGCAGTATTTT. It specifies CASSSLGAGSTDTQYF.